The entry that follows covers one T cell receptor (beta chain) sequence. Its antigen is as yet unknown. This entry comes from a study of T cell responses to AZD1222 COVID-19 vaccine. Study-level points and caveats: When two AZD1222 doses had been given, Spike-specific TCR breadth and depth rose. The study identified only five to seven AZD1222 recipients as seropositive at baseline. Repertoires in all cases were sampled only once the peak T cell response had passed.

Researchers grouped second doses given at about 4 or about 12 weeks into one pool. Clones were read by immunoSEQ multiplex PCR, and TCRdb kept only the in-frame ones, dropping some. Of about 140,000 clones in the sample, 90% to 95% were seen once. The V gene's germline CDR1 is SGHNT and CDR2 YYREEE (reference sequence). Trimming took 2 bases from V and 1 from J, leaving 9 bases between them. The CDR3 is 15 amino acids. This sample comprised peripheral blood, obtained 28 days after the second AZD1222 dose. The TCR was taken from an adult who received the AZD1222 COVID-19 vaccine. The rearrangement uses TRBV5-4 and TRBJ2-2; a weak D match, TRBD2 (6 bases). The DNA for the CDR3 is TGTGCCAGCAGCTTACGGGAGTGGAACACCGGGGAGCTGTTTTTT. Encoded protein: CASSLREWNTGELFF.